Reported below is one TCR beta chain. The antigen is not known. This specimen belongs to a study of T cells after yellow fever vaccination. General study findings and limits: There was a possibility that FACS-sorted repertoires contained abundant clonotypes contaminating from the bulk population.

This CDR3 has 15 amino acids. Between the trimmed V and J ends, which lost 0 bases and 4 bases, there was a span of 11 bases. The germline gives CDR1 MNHEY, CDR2 SMNVEV (reference sequence). TCRdb re-called the 5' RACE reads with MiXCR, one entry per CDR3 protein. The data hold nearly 550,000 distinct CDR3 sequences, with around 21% observed a single time. The source was PBMCs, collected 15 days after the yellow fever booster vaccination. The chain couples TRBV27 to TRBJ2-3; D gene unclear. This TCR derives from a man aged 25-45 years who received the YFV17D yellow fever vaccine. CDR3 sequence reads: CASSLSMGGADTQYF. CDR3 DNA sequence: TGTGCCAGCAGTTTATCGATGGGTGGGGCAGATACGCAGTATTTT.